Following are 32 T cell receptor beta chains from one sample sequenced in a study of cytomegalovirus exposure and HLA in healthy donors. PCR was performed using 60 Vbeta and 13 Jbeta primers. Clones were read by immunoSEQ multiplex PCR, and TCRdb kept only the in-frame ones, dropping some. The sample holds tens of thousands of clones, 75% to 85% seen once. Source material: PBMCs. The receptors originated from a man between 45 and 60 years old in good health and CMV-seropositive.

This clone was seen only a few times. This chain connects TRBV28 to TRBJ1-4; a weak D match, TRBD1 (6 bases). The CDR3 has 16 amino acids. Per germline, CDR1 MDHEN and CDR2 SYDVKM. V was clipped by 8 bases and J by 4 bases, with 20 bases between them. The CDR3 DNA reads TGTGCCAGCTCGTCGTTTCAGGGGTTCAATAATGAAAAACTGTTTTTT. Its protein product is CASSSFQGFNNEKLFF.

The rearrangement uses TRBV9 and TRBJ1-2; 7 bases line up with TRBD1. Trimming at V came to 0 bases and at J to 6 bases, leaving 11 bases not matched to a gene. The germline V gene encodes CDR1 SGDLS and CDR2 YYNGEE. The CDR3 covers 16 residues. CDR3 sequence: CASSVVGHRGSDGYTF. The CDR3 region has the DNA TGTGCCAGCAGCGTAGTGGGCCACAGGGGCAGCGATGGCTACACCTTC. Supplemented by reference TRBV9 and TRBJ1-2, the full variable domain reads DSGVTQTPKHLITATGQRVTLRCSPRSGDLSVYWYQQSLDQGLQFLIQYYNGEERAKGNILERFSAQQFPDLHSELNLSSLELGDSALYFCASSVVGHRGSDGYTFGSGTRLTVV.

The V call is TRBV6-5, the J call TRBJ1-2; perhaps TRBD1 as D (6 bases). From germline, CDR1 is MNHEY and CDR2 SVGAGI. Deletions cut 6 bases from V and 9 bases from J, with 14 bases between. The length of the CDR3 is 12 residues. As DNA, the CDR3 is TGTGCCAGCAGGGGGACACCGCAAAGCTACACCTTC. Protein product: CASRGTPQSYTF.

The J gene is TRBJ2-1, the V gene TRBV7-7, with no clear D. The CDR3 length is 13 residues. Trimming removed 1 base from V and 5 bases from J, with 6 bases in between. In germline, CDR1 is SSHAT, CDR2 FNYEAQ (reference sequence). The CDR3 DNA reads as TGTGCCAGCAGCTTAGATAGCAACAATGAGCAGTTCTTC. Translation gives CASSLDSNNEQFF.

A few counts support this clone. This rearrangement joins TRBV5-4 to TRBJ1-1; D remains ambiguous. Germline V gene data show CDR1 as SGHNT and CDR2 as YYREEE (reference sequence). The length of the CDR3 is 13 residues. V was pared by 4 bases and J by 1 base, with 8 bases between. The CDR3 sequence is CASSRTGNTEAFF. CDR3 bases: TGTGCCAGCAGCCGAACCGGGAACACTGAAGCTTTCTTT.

V and J are TRBV4-2 and TRBJ1-2; D remains ambiguous. CDR1 is LGHNA, CDR2 YNFKEQ, per germline. Trimming removed 5 bases from V and 5 bases from J, with 12 bases in between. The CDR3 has 13 amino acids. CDR3 DNA sequence: TGTGCCAGCAGCTTGTCGGGAGGATATGGCTACACCTTC. Its protein is CASSLSGGYGYTF.

The V gene is TRBV20-1, the J gene TRBJ1-1; D possibly corresponds to TRBD1 (6 bases). The germline gives CDR1 DFQATT, CDR2 SNEGSKA (reference sequence). This CDR3 spans 10 amino acids. Deletions cut 7 bases from V and 8 bases from J, with 11 bases between. CDR3 sequence (DNA): TGCAGTGGACGACAGGACGAAGCTTTCTTT. Its protein product is CSGRQDEAFF.

The chain employs TRBV7-6 and TRBJ2-5, with 10 bases fitting TRBD2. Germline V gives CDR1 SGHVS, CDR2 FNYEAQ. The CDR3 has 17 amino acids. Trimming removed 3 bases from V and 4 bases from J; junction bases left unmatched: 11. CDR3 region: CASSFGPLAGVGETQYF. The CDR3, as DNA: TGTGCCAGCAGCTTCGGACCCCTAGCGGGAGTAGGAGAGACCCAGTACTTC.

The rearrangement joins TRBV5-4 to TRBJ1-6, with D possibly being TRBD1 (6 bases). V gave up 2 bases and J gave up 18 bases, with 18 bases separating them. From germline, CDR1 is SGHNT and CDR2 YYREEE (reference sequence). The CDR3 runs to 13 residues. The CDR3 sequence: CASSFPGQAVPHF. The DNA for the CDR3 is TGTGCCAGCAGCTTCCCGGGACAAGCAGTTCCCCACTTT.

V gene TRBV27 combines with J gene TRBJ1-2, with D maybe TRBD1 (5 bases). V lost 6 bases to trimming and J lost 13 bases, with 27 bases between them. In germline, CDR1 is MNHEY, CDR2 SMNVEV (reference sequence). The CDR3 has 15 residues. Here the CDR3 DNA reads TGTGCCAGCAGCCAACGCCTACTATCCCCCGGACAATCCACCTTC. Protein: CASSQRLLSPGQSTF.

The chain employs TRBV7-2 and TRBJ2-3; the D gene is possibly TRBD2 (6 bases). Trimming removed 6 bases at V and 3 bases at J, with 16 bases between. The CDR3 loop spans 15 amino acids. Germline V gene data show CDR1 as SGHTA and CDR2 as FQGNSA. CDR3 nucleotides: TGTGCCAGCAGACAGCCGGGACTCAGAACAGATACGCAGTATTTT. It yields the protein CASRQPGLRTDTQYF. Combining the CDR3 with reference TRBV7-2 and TRBJ2-3 gives the whole variable domain GAGVSQSPSNKVTEKGKDVELRCDPISGHTALYWYRQSLGQGLEFLIYFQGNSAPDKSGLPSDRFSAERTGGSVSTLTIQRTQQEDSAVYLCASRQPGLRTDTQYFGPGTRLTVL.

The rearrangement joins TRBV15 to TRBJ1-1; 9 nucleotides agree with TRBD1. The V gene's germline CDR1 is LNHNV and CDR2 YYDKDF (reference sequence). The CDR3 runs 15 residues. Trimming cost V 5 bases and J 2 bases; bases outside gene matches: 6. Written as DNA, the CDR3 is TGTGCCACCAGCGCTCGACAGGGGGTCAACACTGAAGCTTTCTTT. Its translation: CATSARQGVNTEAFF. The whole variable domain, remainder taken from reference TRBV15 and TRBJ1-1, is DAMVIQNPRYQVTQFGKPVTLSCSQTLNHNVMYWYQQKSSQAPKLLFHYYDKDFNNEADTPDNFQSRRPNTSFCFLDIRSPGLGDTAMYLCATSARQGVNTEAFFGQGTRLTVV.

This clone showed up just once. J is TRBJ2-2 and V is TRBV19; no clear D. The V end was cut by 1 base, the J end by 6 bases, with 18 bases between. Germline assignment: CDR1 LNHDA and CDR2 SQIVND (reference sequence). This CDR3 is built from 17 residues. CDR3 sequence (DNA): TGTGCCAGTAGTATAGGGCCAAGCAGGCGCCTTTCCGGGGAGCTGTTTTTT. Its protein is CASSIGPSRRLSGELFF.

The V call is TRBV19, the J call TRBJ2-1; unclear D gene. The CDR3 runs to 11 residues. CDR1 LNHDA and CDR2 SQIVND come from the germline V gene (reference sequence). Trimming stripped 7 bases from V and 7 bases from J, with 8 bases between. The CDR3 sequence is CASTGFNEQFF. In DNA, the CDR3 is TGTGCCAGTACGGGTTTTAATGAGCAGTTCTTC.

CDR3 sequence reads: CASGGGGGNQPQHF. DNA for the CDR3: TGTGCCAGCGGTGGGGGAGGGGGCAATCAGCCCCAGCATTTT. J is TRBJ1-5 and V is TRBV28; the D gene is possibly TRBD1 (5 bases). The germline V gene encodes CDR1 MDHEN and CDR2 SYDVKM. The CDR3 consists of 14 residues. V was shortened by 8 bases and J by 2 bases, with 13 bases between the two germline ends.

In DNA form, the CDR3 reads TGTGCCAGCAGTTTATCCGGATCGGGTGGGGAGCTGTTTTTT. This sequence encodes CASSLSGSGGELFF. The chain combines TRBV6-5 with TRBJ2-2; D is uncertain. Germline values: CDR1 MNHEY, CDR2 SVGAGI. V was clipped by 4 bases and J by 8 bases, with 14 bases between them. The CDR3 covers 14 residues.

The rearrangement uses TRBV2 and TRBJ2-5; TRBD1 agrees at 7 bases. CDR1 SNHLY and CDR2 FYNNEI come from the germline V gene. This CDR3 comprises 13 residues. J gave up 5 bases and V 4 bases, and 4 bases lay outside the gene matches. The CDR3 DNA is TGTGCCAGCAGTGTCGGGACAGTGGAGACCCAGTACTTC. Translation gives CASSVGTVETQYF.

Of note for this clone: The junction shows a germline mismatch at one end, possibly a read error. The J gene is TRBJ2-2, the V gene TRBV29-1; 8 bases agree with TRBD2. This CDR3 region has 14 residues. Germline values: CDR1 SQVTM, CDR2 ANQGSEA. CDR3 protein: CSVNGRGNTRELFF. In DNA, the CDR3 is TGCAGCGTCAACGGGAGGGGGAACACCAGGGAGCTGTTTTTT.

J is TRBJ2-5 and V is TRBV10-2, with 7 bases fitting TRBD1. CDR1 and CDR2 from the germline V gene are WSHSY and SAAADI. V shed 3 bases and J 4 bases; nucleotides not matched to a gene: 5. This CDR3 is built from 14 residues. CDR3 loop: CASSDNRGIETQYF. CDR3 DNA: TGCGCCAGCAGTGATAACAGGGGTATAGAGACCCAGTACTTC.

CDR3 bases: TGTGCCAGCAGCTCCACCTTAGGACAGCGAGAGACCCAGTACTTC. As protein: CASSSTLGQRETQYF. The rearrangement links TRBV4-2 to TRBJ2-5; D possibly corresponds to TRBD1 (6 bases). The CDR3 sequence is 15 residues long. Trimming removed 5 bases from V and 4 bases from J, with 17 bases in between. Germline V gene sequence: CDR1 LGHNA, CDR2 YNFKEQ.

The table lists this clone with a count of one. The rearrangement joins TRBV9 to TRBJ1-4; 8 nucleotides align to TRBD1. In germline, CDR1 is SGDLS, CDR2 YYNGEE. The CDR3 has 13 amino acids. With V trimmed by 3 bases and J by 8 bases, 3 bases remained unmatched. The DNA for the CDR3 is TGTGCCAGCAGCGGGCGACAGGGGGAAAAACTGTTTTTT. This codes for CASSGRQGEKLFF.

V is TRBV25-1 and J is TRBJ1-2; D perhaps matches TRBD1 (6 bases). Germline V lookup: CDR1 MGHDK, CDR2 SYGVNS. Between the trimmed V and J ends, which lost 2 bases and 2 bases, there was a span of 6 bases. CDR3 length equals 13 residues. The CDR3 is CASSETGNYGYTF. As DNA, the CDR3 is TGTGCCAGCAGTGAAACAGGGAACTATGGCTACACCTTC.

The J gene is TRBJ1-6, the V gene TRBV7-2; D unclear. Germline CDR1 and CDR2: SGHTA and FQGNSA. V was cut by 3 bases and J by 7 bases, with 7 bases left in between. The CDR3 spans 13 residues. Written as DNA, the CDR3 is TGTGCCAGCAGCTTCTCCGGGAATTCACCCCTCCACTTT. It translates to CASSFSGNSPLHF. Combining the CDR3 with reference TRBV7-2 and TRBJ1-6 gives the whole variable domain GAGVSQSPSNKVTEKGKDVELRCDPISGHTALYWYRQSLGQGLEFLIYFQGNSAPDKSGLPSDRFSAERTGGSVSTLTIQRTQQEDSAVYLCASSFSGNSPLHFGNGTRLTVT.

The rearrangement joins TRBV7-2 to TRBJ1-2, with D unresolved. With 4 bases removed from V and 5 bases from J, the gap between germline ends came to 17 bases. CDR3 length: 15 residues. Per the germline V gene, CDR1 is SGHTA and CDR2 is FQGNSA. As DNA, the CDR3 is TGTGCCAGCAGCTCCCGTGGTCCCCCTAGGTATGGCTACACCTTC. This codes for CASSSRGPPRYGYTF. The full variable domain, with the rest looked up from reference TRBV7-2 and TRBJ1-2, is GAGVSQSPSNKVTEKGKDVELRCDPISGHTALYWYRQSLGQGLEFLIYFQGNSAPDKSGLPSDRFSAERTGGSVSTLTIQRTQQEDSAVYLCASSSRGPPRYGYTFGSGTRLTVV.

The chain combines TRBV11-2 with TRBJ2-3, with 11 bases identical to TRBD2. There are 15 residues in the CDR3. V shed 1 base, J shed 9 bases, and the junction held 6 bases outside the gene matches. Germline CDR1 and CDR2: SGHAT and FQNNGV. Here the CDR3 reads CASSLGGSGGATQYF. CDR3 nucleotides: TGTGCCAGCAGCTTAGGCGGTAGCGGGGGGGCAACGCAGTATTTT.

This clone was picked up a small number of times. Distinct nucleotide sequences in the sample also encode this CDR3. This chain joins TRBV28 and TRBJ2-1; D may be TRBD2 (5 bases). V lost 3 bases and J 6 bases, leaving 21 bases between the germline ends. The CDR3 consists of 17 residues. Germline CDR1 reads MDHEN; CDR2 reads SYDVKM. The CDR3 region is CASSLETIEGYSNEQFF. The CDR3 bases are TGTGCCAGCAGTTTGGAGACTATAGAAGGGTATTCCAATGAGCAGTTCTTC.

The rearrangement links TRBV5-1 to TRBJ2-1; the D gene is possibly TRBD1 (6 bases). CDR1 SGHRS and CDR2 YFSETQ come from the germline V gene. Deletions cut 0 bases from V and 9 bases from J, with 13 bases between. The CDR3 has 14 residues. CDR3 residues: CASSLEQGWGEQFF. The DNA of the CDR3 is TGCGCCAGCAGCTTGGAACAGGGTTGGGGTGAGCAGTTCTTC.

The CDR3 DNA reads as TGCGCCAGCAGTTTTGCGGCGGGTTCTGGGGCCAACGTCCTGACTTTC. It codes for CASSFAAGSGANVLTF. The V gene is TRBV5-1, the J gene TRBJ2-6; weak D call: TRBD2 (5 bases). Trimming cost V 5 bases and J 1 base, with 13 bases left between them. The CDR3 contains 16 residues. CDR1 and CDR2 (germline): SGHRS, YFSETQ. The full variable domain, with the rest looked up from reference TRBV5-1 and TRBJ2-6, is KAGVTQTPRYLIKTRGQQVTLSCSPISGHRSVSWYQQTPGQGLQFLFEYFSETQRNKGNFPGRFSGRQFSNSRSEMNVSTLELGDSALYLCASSFAAGSGANVLTFGAGSRLTVL.

The chain uses TRBV5-5 and TRBJ2-7; 8 nucleotides line up with TRBD2. Germline V gives CDR1 SGHKS, CDR2 YYEKEE (reference sequence). There are 16 residues in the CDR3. The ends lost 3 bases at V and 3 bases at J; junction bases unmatched: 11. DNA for the CDR3: TGTGCCAGCAGCTCCGGGGGAGCGGGGGCTTTCTACGAGCAGTACTTC. This codes for CASSSGGAGAFYEQYF.

This chain uses TRBV9 with TRBJ1-2; 7 bases match TRBD1. The CDR3 has 16 residues. In germline, CDR1 is SGDLS, CDR2 YYNGEE. V shed 4 bases, J shed 4 bases, and the junction held 13 bases outside the gene matches. CDR3 nucleotides: TGTGCCAGCAGCCCCCGCCGACAGGGCGGTAGCTATGGCTACACCTTC. Protein sequence: CASSPRRQGGSYGYTF.

The rearrangement joins TRBV28 to TRBJ2-7; D not certain. Trimming pared 6 bases from V and 4 bases from J, leaving 7 bases between. The CDR3 consists of 11 residues. The V gene's germline CDR1 is MDHEN and CDR2 SYDVKM. CDR3 DNA sequence: TGTGCCAGCAGCACAGAATACGAGCAGTACTTC. Protein product: CASSTEYEQYF.

The chain has TRBV4-2 and TRBJ2-5; 9 bases fit TRBD2. The trim removed 3 bases at V and 2 bases at J, leaving 19 bases unmatched. There are 20 residues in the CDR3. Germline CDR1 LGHNA, CDR2 YNFKEQ. The CDR3 region is CASSQGGVVAGESPQETQYF. The CDR3 nucleotides read TGTGCCAGCAGCCAGGGGGGGGTGGTAGCGGGGGAGTCCCCTCAAGAGACCCAGTACTTC.